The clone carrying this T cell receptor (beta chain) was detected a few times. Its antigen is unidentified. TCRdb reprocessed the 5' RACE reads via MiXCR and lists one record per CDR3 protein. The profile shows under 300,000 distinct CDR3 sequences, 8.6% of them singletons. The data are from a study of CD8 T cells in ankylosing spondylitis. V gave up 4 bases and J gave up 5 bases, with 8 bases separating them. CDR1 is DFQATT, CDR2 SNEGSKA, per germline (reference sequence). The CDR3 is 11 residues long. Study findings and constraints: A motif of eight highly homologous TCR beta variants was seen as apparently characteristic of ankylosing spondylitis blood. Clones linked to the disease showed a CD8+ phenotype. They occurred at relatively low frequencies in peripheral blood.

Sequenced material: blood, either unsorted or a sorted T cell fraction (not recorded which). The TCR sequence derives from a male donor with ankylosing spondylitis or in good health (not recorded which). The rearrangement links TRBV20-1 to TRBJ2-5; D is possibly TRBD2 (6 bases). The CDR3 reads CSATRGETQYF. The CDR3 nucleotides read TGCAGTGCTACCCGGGGGGAGACCCAGTACTTC.